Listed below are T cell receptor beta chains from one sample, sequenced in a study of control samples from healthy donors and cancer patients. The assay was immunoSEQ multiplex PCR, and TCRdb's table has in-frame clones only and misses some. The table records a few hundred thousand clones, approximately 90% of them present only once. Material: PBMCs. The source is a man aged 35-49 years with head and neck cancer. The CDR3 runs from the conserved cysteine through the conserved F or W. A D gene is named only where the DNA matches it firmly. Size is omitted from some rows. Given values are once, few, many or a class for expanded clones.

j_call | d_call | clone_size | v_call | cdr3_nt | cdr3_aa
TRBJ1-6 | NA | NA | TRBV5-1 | TGCGCCAGCAGCTTGATTGGAGGGGAGGGTTCACCCCTCCACTTT | CASSLIGGEGSPLHF
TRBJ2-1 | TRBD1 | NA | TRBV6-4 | TGTGCCAGCAGACTCGGACAGGGGGAAGTTGAGCAGTTCTTC | CASRLGQGEVEQFF
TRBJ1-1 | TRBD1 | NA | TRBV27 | TGTGCCAGCCGACCAGTATACAGGGGCGCGGGGCTTCGGGGCACTGAAGCTTTCTTT | CASRPVYRGAGLRGTEAFF
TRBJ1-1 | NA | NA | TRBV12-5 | TGTGCTAGTGGTGCGCCTCGGGGGTACGGCACTGAAGCTTTCTTT | CASGAPRGYGTEAFF
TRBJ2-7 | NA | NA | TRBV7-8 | TGTGCCAGCAGCTTAGAGGGGGGCTCCTACGAGCAGTACTTC | CASSLEGGSYEQYF
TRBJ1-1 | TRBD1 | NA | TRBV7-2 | TGTGCCAGCAGCCTCTGGCGCGGGACAGGGGTGAACACTGAAGCTTTCTTT | CASSLWRGTGVNTEAFF
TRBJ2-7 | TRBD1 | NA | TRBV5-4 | TGTGCCAGCAGCCGGGACAGGGGGCTTTCCTACGAGCAGTACTTC | CASSRDRGLSYEQYF
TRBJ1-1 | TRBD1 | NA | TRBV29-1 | TGCAGCGCAGGGCGGACAGGAGCGAACACTGAAGCTTTCTTT | CSAGRTGANTEAFF
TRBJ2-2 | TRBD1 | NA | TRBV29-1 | TGCAGCGTTGGCCCCCGACAGGGAGAAGGCGGGGAGCTGTTTTTT | CSVGPRQGEGGELFF
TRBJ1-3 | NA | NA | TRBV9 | TGTGCCAGCAGCGTAGAAGGTTCTGGAAACACCATATATTTT | CASSVEGSGNTIYF
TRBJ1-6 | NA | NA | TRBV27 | TGTGCCAGCAGTTTCGGGGGTACTAGATCACCCCTCCACTTT | CASSFGGTRSPLHF
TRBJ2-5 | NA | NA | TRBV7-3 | TGTGCCAGCAGCTTAGATGGTAGCACAGAGACCCAGTACTTC | CASSLDGSTETQYF
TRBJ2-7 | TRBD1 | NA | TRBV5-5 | TGTGCCAGCATCCGTCAGTCCACAGGGGTTGAGGAGCAGTACTTC | CASIRQSTGVEEQYF
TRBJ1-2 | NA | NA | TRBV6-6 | TGTGCCAGCAGTTACTTCCCTGGGAACGATGGCTACACCTTC | CASSYFPGNDGYTF
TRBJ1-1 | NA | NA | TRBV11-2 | TGTGCCAGCAGCTTACGGGAAACTGAAGCTTTCTTT | CASSLRETEAFF
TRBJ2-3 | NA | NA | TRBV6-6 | TGTGCCAGCAGTTACAGAGGAGCTAGCACAGATACGCAGTATTTT | CASSYRGASTDTQYF
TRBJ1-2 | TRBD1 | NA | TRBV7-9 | TGTGCCAGCAGCCCGGGACAGGGCGCCTATGGCTACACCTTC | CASSPGQGAYGYTF
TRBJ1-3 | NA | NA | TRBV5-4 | TGTGCCAGCAGCCGGTGGGGACTCTCTGGAAACACCATATATTTT | CASSRWGLSGNTIYF
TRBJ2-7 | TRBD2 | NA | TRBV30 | TGTGCCTGGAAGAGACTAGCGACCTCCGAGCAGTACTTC | CAWKRLATSEQYF
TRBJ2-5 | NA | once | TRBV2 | TGTGCCAGCGTCGGGCCCAGGGAGACCCAGTACTTC | CASVGPRETQYF
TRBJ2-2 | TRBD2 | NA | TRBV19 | TGTGCCAGTACCAACGGGGGGGCCGGGGAGCTGTTTTTT | CASTNGGAGELFF
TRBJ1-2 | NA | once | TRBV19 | TGTGCCAGTAGTATGAGCCGGGCGGGCTATGGCTACACCTTC | CASSMSRAGYGYTF
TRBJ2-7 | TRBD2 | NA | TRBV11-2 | TGTGCCAGCAGCCAAGGACTAGCGCCGACCTACGAGCAGTACTTC | CASSQGLAPTYEQYF
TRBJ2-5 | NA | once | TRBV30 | TGTGCCTGGAGTGTAACAGAGACCCAGTACTTC | CAWSVTETQYF
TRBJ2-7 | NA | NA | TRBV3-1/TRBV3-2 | TGTGCCAGCAGCCAAGCACACGAGCAGTACTTC | CASSQAHEQYF
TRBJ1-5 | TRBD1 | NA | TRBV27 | TGTGCCAGCAGTCCGACAGGGGTTAATCAGCCCCAGCATTTT | CASSPTGVNQPQHF
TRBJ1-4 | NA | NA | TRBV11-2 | TGTGCCAGCAGCTTAGTGGGACGGGGGTTTGGTGAAAAACTGTTTTTT | CASSLVGRGFGEKLFF
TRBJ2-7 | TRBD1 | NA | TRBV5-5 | TGTGCCAGCAGCTTGTCAGGGACAGGGGGTAGAGAGCAGTACTTC | CASSLSGTGGREQYF
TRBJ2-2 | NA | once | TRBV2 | TGTGCCAGCAATGGTTCGCCCACCGGGGAGCTGTTTTTT | CASNGSPTGELFF
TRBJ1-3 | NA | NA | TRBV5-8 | TGTGCCAGCAGCCTGGATCTCTCTGGAAACACCATATATTTT | CASSLDLSGNTIYF
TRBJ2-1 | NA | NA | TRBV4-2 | TGTGCCAGCAGCCAAAGTCCCAGGGGGGTGTCCAATGAGCAGTTCTTC | CASSQSPRGVSNEQFF
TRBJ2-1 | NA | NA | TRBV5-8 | TGTGCCAGCAGCTTTGTCAAGGGTGAGCAGTTCTTC | CASSFVKGEQFF